The next 17 T cell receptor beta chains were all read from a single sample in a study of blood T cell repertoires in COVID-19. TCRdb keeps only in-frame clones here, not all; method: immunoSEQ multiplex PCR. This sample yields some 130,000 clones, of which approximately 89% are seen a single time; roughly 10% belongs to the top ten. Sequencing was carried out using peripheral blood. The receptor set was obtained from a woman aged 70-85 years with COVID-19, enrolled during active disease.

This rearrangement joins TRBV19 to TRBJ1-2; unclear D gene. Germline lookup yields CDR1 LNHDA and CDR2 SQIVND (reference sequence). The CDR3 runs 12 residues. V was trimmed by 3 bases and J by 5 bases, leaving 7 bases between them. The CDR3 protein is CASSISVYGYTF. The CDR3 DNA reads TGTGCCAGTAGTATCTCCGTTTATGGCTACACCTTC.

This clone was found once. The chain couples TRBV29-1 to TRBJ1-1; no firm D call. In germline, CDR1 is SQVTM, CDR2 ANQGSEA. The CDR3 sequence is 11 residues long. Trimming left V 4 bases short and J 8 bases short, with 11 bases between. The CDR3 region is CSVGQTDEAFF. As DNA, the CDR3 is TGCAGCGTTGGACAAACAGACGAAGCTTTCTTT. The complete variable domain, with remaining parts taken from reference TRBV29-1 and TRBJ1-1, reads SAVISQKPSRDICQRGTSLTIQCQVDSQVTMMFWYRQQPGQSLTLIATANQGSEATYESGFVIDKFPISRPNLTFSTLTVSNMSPEDSSIYLCSVGQTDEAFFGQGTRLTVV.

The genes are TRBV28 and TRBJ2-7; the D gene is possibly TRBD1 (5 bases). The CDR3 has 17 amino acids. In germline, CDR1 is MDHEN, CDR2 SYDVKM. With 4 bases removed from V and 4 bases from J, the gap between germline ends came to 23 bases. CDR3 loop: CASSSPGLLLMGYEQYF. In DNA, the CDR3 is TGTGCCAGCAGTTCCCCAGGGCTATTGCTGATGGGGTACGAGCAGTACTTC. The full variable domain, its missing parts supplied by reference TRBV28 and TRBJ2-7, is DVKVTQSSRYLVKRTGEKVFLECVQDMDHENMFWYRQDPGLGLRLIYFSYDVKMKEKGDIPEGYSVSREKKERFSLILESASTNQTSMYLCASSSPGLLLMGYEQYFGPGTRLTVT.

The rearrangement joins TRBV5-1 to TRBJ2-1, with 8 bases matching TRBD2. Trimming took 4 bases from V and 2 from J; bases not matched to a gene: 8. Germline values: CDR1 SGHRS, CDR2 YFSETQ. This CDR3 is built from 16 residues. CDR3 sequence (DNA): TGCGCCAGCAGCACTTTGAGAGCGGGGGCCTACAATGAGCAGTTCTTC. It yields the protein CASSTLRAGAYNEQFF.

J is TRBJ2-7 and V is TRBV25-1, with 11 bases matching TRBD1. CDR1 is MGHDK, CDR2 SYGVNS, per germline. The CDR3 is 16 residues long. V lost 4 bases and J lost 2; bases outside the gene matches: 7. CDR3 sequence: CASSGEGTGGPYEQYF. DNA of the CDR3: TGTGCCAGCAGTGGGGAGGGGACAGGGGGTCCCTACGAGCAGTACTTC.

This clone was seen only once. The chain couples TRBV4-1 to TRBJ2-1, with 7 nucleotides matching TRBD1. CDR1 and CDR2 from the germline V gene are MGHRA and YSYEKL. Trimming removed 5 bases from V and 7 bases from J; junction bases left unmatched: 8. The CDR3 is made up of 14 amino acids. The DNA of the CDR3 is TGCGCCAGCAGCTCCAGGGGGAATTTAAATGAGCAGTTCTTC. Translating it yields CASSSRGNLNEQFF.

The rearrangement links TRBV5-1 to TRBJ2-1; 8 bases fit TRBD2. CDR3 size: 15 residues. Trimming cost V 0 bases and J 10 bases; bases outside gene matches: 9. Germline V gives CDR1 SGHRS, CDR2 YFSETQ. The CDR3 bases are TGCGCCAGCAGCTTGGCCTTGGGGACTAGGGTCGAGCAGTTCTTC. Its protein product is CASSLALGTRVEQFF.

The chain has TRBV15 and TRBJ2-7; no definite D call. CDR3 length: 13 amino acids. Germline V lookup: CDR1 LNHNV, CDR2 YYDKDF (reference sequence). With 0 bases removed from V and 12 bases from J, the gap between germline ends came to 15 bases. CDR3 DNA: TGTGCCACCAGCAGAGATCTAGGTGAATTAGGGTACTTC. It yields the protein CATSRDLGELGYF. Together with reference TRBV15 and TRBJ2-7, the CDR3 gives the full variable domain: DAMVIQNPRYQVTQFGKPVTLSCSQTLNHNVMYWYQQKSSQAPKLLFHYYDKDFNNEADTPDNFQSRRPNTSFCFLDIRSPGLGDTAMYLCATSRDLGELGYFGPGTRLTVT.

V usage is TRBV13 and J usage is TRBJ1-1; the match to TRBD1 covers 8 bases. V lost 5 bases to trimming and J lost 8 bases; unmatched junction nucleotides: 7. The germline gives CDR1 PRHDT, CDR2 FYEKMQ (reference sequence). The CDR3 length is 13 residues. The CDR3, as DNA: TGTGCCAGCAGCGCCGGTCGGGACAGGGAAGCTTTCTTT. Encoded protein: CASSAGRDREAFF.

The chain combines TRBV11-1 with TRBJ2-5; TRBD2 matches 14 bases. This CDR3 has 17 amino acids. J lost 3 bases, V lost 0 bases, and 3 bases had no gene match. Germline V gene lookup returns CDR1 SGHAT and CDR2 FQDESV (reference sequence). CDR3 residues: CASSLAMGLAGEETQYF. The DNA for the CDR3 is TGTGCCAGCAGCTTAGCGATGGGACTAGCGGGGGAAGAGACCCAGTACTTC.

V and J are TRBV6-4 and TRBJ1-2; a weak D match, TRBD1 (6 bases). Per germline, CDR1 MRHNA and CDR2 SNTAGT. The CDR3 contains 13 residues. Between the trimmed V and J ends, which lost 8 bases and 0 bases, there was a span of 10 bases. CDR3 in DNA: TGTGCCAGCTCACGGACAGCTAACTATGGCTACACCTTC. It codes for CASSRTANYGYTF.

V gene TRBV4-2 combines with J gene TRBJ1-1, with TRBD1 matching over 7 bases. Trimming removed 4 bases from V and 4 bases from J; junction bases left unmatched: 6. This CDR3 is 14 amino acids long. CDR1 is LGHNA, CDR2 YNFKEQ, per germline. DNA for the CDR3: TGTGCCAGCAGCCTCGACAGGGCGACCACTGAAGCTTTCTTT. It translates to CASSLDRATTEAFF.

The rearrangement joins TRBV19 to TRBJ2-3; D unclear. Germline lookup yields CDR1 LNHDA and CDR2 SQIVND (reference sequence). CDR3 size: 15 residues. Trimming removed 1 base from V and 8 bases from J, with 16 bases in between. The CDR3 coding sequence is TGTGCCAGTAGTATAGGCCCCGTCACTTCAGGTACGCAGTATTTT. Its protein is CASSIGPVTSGTQYF.

The CDR3 sequence: CASSPLGGGPTDTQYF. The CDR3 DNA is TGTGCCAGCAGCCCCCTGGGGGGGGGCCCCACAGATACGCAGTATTTT. This chain joins TRBV3-1 (or the pseudogene TRBV3-2) and TRBJ2-3, with D tentatively TRBD2 (7 bases). The germline gives CDR1 LGHDT, CDR2 YNNKEL (reference sequence). The CDR3 contains 16 residues. The V end lost 4 bases, the J end lost 2 bases, and 16 bases lay between the germline ends.

The chain links TRBV6-1 to TRBJ1-1, with D possibly being TRBD1 (6 bases). Germline loops: CDR1 MNHNS, CDR2 SASEGT. Trimming removed 3 bases at V and 3 bases at J, with 14 bases between. The CDR3 is made up of 15 amino acids. The CDR3 protein is CASSDRGGAHTEAFF. As DNA, the CDR3 is TGTGCCAGCAGTGATAGGGGGGGGGCCCACACTGAAGCTTTCTTT.

This chain uses TRBV3-1 (or the pseudogene TRBV3-2) with TRBJ1-5; D gene ambiguous. V was cut by 1 base and J by 4 bases, with 8 bases left in between. CDR3 size: 14 residues. Germline V gene data show CDR1 as LGHDT and CDR2 as YNNKEL (reference sequence). The CDR3 DNA reads TGTGCCAGCAGCCAAGCGGGAAGAAATCAGCCCCAGCATTTT. It yields the protein CASSQAGRNQPQHF.

The chain has TRBV3-1 (or the pseudogene TRBV3-2) and TRBJ1-1; the match to TRBD1 covers 11 bases. V was clipped by 4 bases and J by 11 bases; unmatched bases: 6. The length of the CDR3 is 13 residues. The germline V gene has CDR1 LGHDT and CDR2 YNNKEL (reference sequence). DNA for the CDR3: TGTGCCAGCAGCCCCCTGGGACAGGGGGTGGCTTTCTTT. The encoded protein is CASSPLGQGVAFF.